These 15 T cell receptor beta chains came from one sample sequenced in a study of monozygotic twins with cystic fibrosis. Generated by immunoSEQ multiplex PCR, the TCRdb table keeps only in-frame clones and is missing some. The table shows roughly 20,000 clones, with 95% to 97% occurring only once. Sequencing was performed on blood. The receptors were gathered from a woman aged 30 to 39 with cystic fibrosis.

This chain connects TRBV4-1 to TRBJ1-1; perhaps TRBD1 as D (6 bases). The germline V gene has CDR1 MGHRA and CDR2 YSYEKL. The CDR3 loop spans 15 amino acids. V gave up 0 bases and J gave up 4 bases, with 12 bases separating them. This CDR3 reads CASSQDNREATEAFF. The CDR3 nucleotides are TGCGCCAGCAGCCAAGACAACAGGGAGGCCACTGAAGCTTTCTTT.

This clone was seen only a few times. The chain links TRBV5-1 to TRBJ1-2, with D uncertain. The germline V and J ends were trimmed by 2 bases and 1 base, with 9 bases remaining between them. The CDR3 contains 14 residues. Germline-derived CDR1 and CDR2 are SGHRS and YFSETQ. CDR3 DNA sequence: TGCGCCAGCAGCTTTGACGGCGGTAACTATGGCTACACCTTC. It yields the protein CASSFDGGNYGYTF. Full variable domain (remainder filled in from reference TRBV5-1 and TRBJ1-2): KAGVTQTPRYLIKTRGQQVTLSCSPISGHRSVSWYQQTPGQGLQFLFEYFSETQRNKGNFPGRFSGRQFSNSRSEMNVSTLELGDSALYLCASSFDGGNYGYTFGSGTRLTVV.

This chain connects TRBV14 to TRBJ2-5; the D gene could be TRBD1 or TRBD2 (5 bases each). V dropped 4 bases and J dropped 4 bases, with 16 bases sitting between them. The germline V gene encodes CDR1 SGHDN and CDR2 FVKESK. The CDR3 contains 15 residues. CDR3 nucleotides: TGTGCCAGCAGCCCGCGGCAGGGTGGGGGAGAGACCCAGTACTTC. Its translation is CASSPRQGGGETQYF.

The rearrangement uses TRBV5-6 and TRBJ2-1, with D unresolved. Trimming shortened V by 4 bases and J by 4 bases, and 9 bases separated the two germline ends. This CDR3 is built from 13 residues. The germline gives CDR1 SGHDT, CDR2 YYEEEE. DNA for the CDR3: TGTGCCAGCAGCCCCGTAGGGTACAATGAGCAGTTCTTC. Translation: CASSPVGYNEQFF.

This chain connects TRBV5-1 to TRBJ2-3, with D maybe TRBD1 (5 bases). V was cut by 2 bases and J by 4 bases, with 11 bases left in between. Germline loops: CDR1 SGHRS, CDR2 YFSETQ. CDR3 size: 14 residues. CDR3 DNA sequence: TGCGCCAGCAGCTTAAGGGGTCTTGCAGATACGCAGTATTTT. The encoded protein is CASSLRGLADTQYF.

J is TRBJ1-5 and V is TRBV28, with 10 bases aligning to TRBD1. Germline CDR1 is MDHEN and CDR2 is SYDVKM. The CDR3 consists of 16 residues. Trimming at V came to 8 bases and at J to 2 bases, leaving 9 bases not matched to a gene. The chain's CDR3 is CASVSIGTGGNQPQHF. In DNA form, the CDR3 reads TGTGCCAGCGTCTCTATCGGGACAGGGGGCAATCAGCCCCAGCATTTT.

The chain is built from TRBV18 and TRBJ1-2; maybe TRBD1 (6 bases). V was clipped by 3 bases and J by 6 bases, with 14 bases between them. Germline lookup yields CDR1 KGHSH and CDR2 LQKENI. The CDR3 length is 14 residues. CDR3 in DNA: TGTGCCAGCTCACCCAACGAACAGGGCCATGGCTACACCTTC. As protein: CASSPNEQGHGYTF.

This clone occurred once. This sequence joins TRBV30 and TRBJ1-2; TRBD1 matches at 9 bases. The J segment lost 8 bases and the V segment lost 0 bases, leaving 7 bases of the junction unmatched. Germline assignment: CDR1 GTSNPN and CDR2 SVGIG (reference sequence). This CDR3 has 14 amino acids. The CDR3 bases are TGTGCCTGGAGTGTGGGGACAGGGTGGAACGGCTACACCTTC. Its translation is CAWSVGTGWNGYTF.

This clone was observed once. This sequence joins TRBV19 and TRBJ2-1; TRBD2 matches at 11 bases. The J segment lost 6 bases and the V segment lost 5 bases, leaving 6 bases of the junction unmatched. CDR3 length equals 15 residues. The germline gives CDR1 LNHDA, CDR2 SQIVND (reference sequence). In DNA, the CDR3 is TGTGCCAGTAGTGCCGGGACTAGCGGATTCAATGAGCAGTTCTTC. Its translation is CASSAGTSGFNEQFF.

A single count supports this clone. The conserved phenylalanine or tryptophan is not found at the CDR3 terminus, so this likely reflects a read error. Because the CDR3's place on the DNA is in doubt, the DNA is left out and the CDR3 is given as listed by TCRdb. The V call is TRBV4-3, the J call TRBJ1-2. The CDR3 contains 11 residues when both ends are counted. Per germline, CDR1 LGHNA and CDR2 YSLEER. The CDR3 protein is CASSQESPAII.

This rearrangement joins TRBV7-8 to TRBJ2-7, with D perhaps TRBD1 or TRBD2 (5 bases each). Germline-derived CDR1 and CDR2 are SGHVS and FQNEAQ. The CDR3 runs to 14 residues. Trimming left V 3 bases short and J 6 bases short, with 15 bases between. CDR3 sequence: CASSLGRRRVEQYF. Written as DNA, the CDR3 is TGTGCCAGCAGCTTGGGACGAAGGAGAGTCGAGCAGTACTTC.

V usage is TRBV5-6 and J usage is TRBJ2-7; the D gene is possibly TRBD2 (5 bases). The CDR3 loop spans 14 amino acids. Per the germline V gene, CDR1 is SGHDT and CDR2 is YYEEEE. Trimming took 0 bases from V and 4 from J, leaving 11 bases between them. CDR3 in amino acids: CASSLAEDEYEQYF. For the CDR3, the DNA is TGTGCCAGCAGCTTGGCGGAGGACGAATACGAGCAGTACTTC.

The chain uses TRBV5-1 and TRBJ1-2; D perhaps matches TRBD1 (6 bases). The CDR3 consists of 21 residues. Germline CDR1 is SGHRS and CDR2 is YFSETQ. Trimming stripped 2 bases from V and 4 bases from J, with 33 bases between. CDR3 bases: TGCGCCAGCAGCTTTGGACCGGTGCCCCCTCCTGGGACCGACAGGACCTATGGCTACACCTTC. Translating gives CASSFGPVPPPGTDRTYGYTF.

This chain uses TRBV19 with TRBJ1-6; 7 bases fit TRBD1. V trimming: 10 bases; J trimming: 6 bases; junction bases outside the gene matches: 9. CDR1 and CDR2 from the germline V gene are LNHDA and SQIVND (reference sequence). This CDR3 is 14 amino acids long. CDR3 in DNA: TGTGCCACCCAGACAGGGTATCGTAATTCACCCCTCCACTTT. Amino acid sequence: CATQTGYRNSPLHF.

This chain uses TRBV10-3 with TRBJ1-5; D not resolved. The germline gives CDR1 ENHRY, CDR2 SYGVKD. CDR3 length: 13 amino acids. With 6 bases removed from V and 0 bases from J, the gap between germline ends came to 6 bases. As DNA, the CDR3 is TGTGCCATCAGAAACTATAGCAATCAGCCCCAGCATTTT. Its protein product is CAIRNYSNQPQHF.